This TCR beta chain was retrieved from a study of STAT3 mutations in large granular lymphocyte leukemia. As for the study in general: Roughly half of the longitudinally sequenced T-LGLL patients carried detectable canonical activating STAT3 mutations. Roughly 38% of treated T-LGLL patients showed hematologic response to immunosuppression.

Profiling relied on immunoSEQ multiplex PCR, and the TCRdb table lists in-frame clones only, not all of them. Of 35,000 to 50,000 clones listed, about 81% are singletons. A word on this clone: Its target is not known.

This CDR3 has 17 amino acids. The junction had 8 bases not matched to a gene; V was cut back by 1 base and J by 1 base. The germline CDR1 and CDR2 sequences are SGHNT and YYREEE (reference sequence). Whole-study results and caveats: Variable sampling intervals and differing treatment regimens complicated linking therapy response to TCR clonal burden changes. In T-cell large granular lymphocyte leukemia, about half of patients showed multiple immunodominant subclonotypes. A small but highly pathogenic clone may have been missed.

The sequenced sample was PBMCs. The sequence derives from a human donor with T large granular lymphocyte leukemia. Some clones in this sample may be carry-over from other donors' samples. This chain joins TRBV5-4 and TRBJ1-5, with TRBD1 matching over 7 bases. As DNA, the CDR3 is TGTGCCAGCAGCTTGACGGAAGGGGGCAGGAGCAATCAGCCCCAGCATTTT. It yields the protein CASSLTEGGRSNQPQHF.